The text below deals with one T cell receptor beta chain. This entry is derived from a study of blood T cell repertoires in COVID-19. Study overall: Material from acute and convalescent COVID-19 was sourced from the United States, Italy and Spain. Nucleic acid was either cDNA or gDNA, and it came from T cells, B-cell-depleted T cells, or PBMCs.

The CDR3 loop spans 11 amino acids. In germline, CDR1 is SGHNT, CDR2 YENEEA. Trimming removed 10 bases from V and 3 bases from J, with 6 bases in between. In the original analysis: Estimates of nucleated cell counts were drawn from the amplification of reference gene primers. Sequencing was performed with immunoSEQ multiplex PCR; in TCRdb, only in-frame clones are kept and a portion is missing. V and J calls and clone size follow that table, whereas D and trimming were derived from the DNA. Of 250,000 or so clones in the sample, approximately 89% were seen once. The source of this sequence is a middle-aged man with active or convalescent COVID-19. The specimen was peripheral blood. This chain uses TRBV11-3 with TRBJ2-2; D is uncertain. The CDR3 loop reads CATSDTGELFF. The CDR3 DNA reads TGTGCCACATCGGACACCGGGGAGCTGTTTTTT.